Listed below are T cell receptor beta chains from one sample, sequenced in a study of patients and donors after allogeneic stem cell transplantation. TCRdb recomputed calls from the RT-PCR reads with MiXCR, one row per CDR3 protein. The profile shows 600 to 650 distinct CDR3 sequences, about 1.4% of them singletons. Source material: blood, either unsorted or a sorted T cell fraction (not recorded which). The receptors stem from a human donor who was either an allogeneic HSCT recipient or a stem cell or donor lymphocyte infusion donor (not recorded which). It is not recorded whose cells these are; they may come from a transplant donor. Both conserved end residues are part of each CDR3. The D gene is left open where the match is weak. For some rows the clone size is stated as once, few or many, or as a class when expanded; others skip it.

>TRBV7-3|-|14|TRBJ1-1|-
TGTGCCAGCAGCCTAGCGGGGCTGGGAACTGAAGCTTTCTTT
CASSLAGLGTEAFF
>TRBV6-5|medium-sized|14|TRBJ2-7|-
TGTGCCAGCAGTTACAACGAAGGGGGTAACGAGCAGTACTTC
CASSYNEGGNEQYF
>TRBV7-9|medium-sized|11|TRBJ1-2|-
TGTGCCAGCAGCTTAGGCGGGGGCTACACCTTC
CASSLGGGYTF
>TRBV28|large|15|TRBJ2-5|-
TGTGCCAGCTACGACCGTGGTGACAGAGAAGAGACCCAGTACTTC
CASYDRGDREETQYF
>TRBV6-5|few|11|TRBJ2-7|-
TGTGCCAGCAGTTACGCTTACGAGCAGTACTTC
CASSYAYEQYF
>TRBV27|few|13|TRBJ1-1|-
TGTGCCAGCAGTCCCCAGACGAACACTGAAGCTTTCTTT
CASSPQTNTEAFF
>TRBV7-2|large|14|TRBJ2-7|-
TGTGCCAGCAGCTTAGGGGTCGGGGTGTACGAGCAGTACTTC
CASSLGVGVYEQYF
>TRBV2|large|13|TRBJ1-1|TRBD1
TGTGCCAGCAGTTTGGGACAGGGGGTTGAAGCTTTCTTT
CASSLGQGVEAFF
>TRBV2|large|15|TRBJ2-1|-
TGTGCCAGCAGTGAGGGTTTAAACTCCTACAATGAGCAGTTCTTC
CASSEGLNSYNEQFF
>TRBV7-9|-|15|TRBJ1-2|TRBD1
TGTGCCAGCAGCTTAGCACAGACAGGGAACTATGGCTACGCCTTC
CASSLAQTGNYGYAF
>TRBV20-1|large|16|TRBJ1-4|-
TGCAGTGCTAGAGATATAAGGGGCAGGGAAAATGAAAAACTGTTTTTT
CSARDIRGRENEKLFF
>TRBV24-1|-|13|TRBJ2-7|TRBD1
TGTGCCACCAGTGAGCGGACAGGGCCCGAGCAGTACTTC
CATSERTGPEQYF
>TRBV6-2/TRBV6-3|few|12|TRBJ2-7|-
TGTGCCAGCGGCCTAAACCCTACGCAGCAGTACTTC
CASGLNPTQQYF
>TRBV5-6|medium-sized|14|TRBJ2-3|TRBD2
TGTGCCAGCAGCTGGACTAGCGTCACAGATACGCAGTATTTT
CASSWTSVTDTQYF
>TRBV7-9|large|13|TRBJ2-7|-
TGTGCCAGCAGCCCGCCCAGCTCCTACGAGCAGTACTTC
CASSPPSSYEQYF
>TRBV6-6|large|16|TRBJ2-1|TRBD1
TGTGCCAGCAGCTCCTGGACAGGTGATACCTACAATGAGCAGTTCTTC
CASSSWTGDTYNEQFF
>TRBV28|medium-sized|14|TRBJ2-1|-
TGTGCCAGCAGTTTTAGTAGCTCCTACAATGAGCAGTTCTTC
CASSFSSSYNEQFF
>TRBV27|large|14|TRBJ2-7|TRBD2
TGTGCCAGCAAAACTAGCGGGGACACCTACGAGCAGTACTTC
CASKTSGDTYEQYF
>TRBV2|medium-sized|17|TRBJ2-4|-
TGTGCCAGCAGTGACTTTATCGGACAAACGGCCAAAAACATTCAGTACTTC
CASSDFIGQTAKNIQYF
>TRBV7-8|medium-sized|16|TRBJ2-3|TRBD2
TGTGCCAGCAAACTAGCGGGAGGCCCATTCACAGATACGCAGTATTTT
CASKLAGGPFTDTQYF
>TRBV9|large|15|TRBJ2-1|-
TGTGCCAGCAGCGTAGGGGGTAGCGGAAGCAATGAGCAGTTCTTC
CASSVGGSGSNEQFF
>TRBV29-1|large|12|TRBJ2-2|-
TGCAGCGTAGTAGCGAACACCGGGGAGCTGTTTTTT
CSVVANTGELFF